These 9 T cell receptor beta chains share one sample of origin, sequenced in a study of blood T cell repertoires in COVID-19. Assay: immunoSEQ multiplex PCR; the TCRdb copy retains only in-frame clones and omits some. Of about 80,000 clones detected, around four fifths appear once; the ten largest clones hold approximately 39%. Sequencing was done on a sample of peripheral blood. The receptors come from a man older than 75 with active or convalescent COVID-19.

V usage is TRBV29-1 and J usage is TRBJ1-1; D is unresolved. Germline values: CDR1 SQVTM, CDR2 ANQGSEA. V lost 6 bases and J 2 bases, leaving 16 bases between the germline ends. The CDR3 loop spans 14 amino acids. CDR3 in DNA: TGCAGCGTCAATATCGAGCAGACAAACACTGAAGCTTTCTTT. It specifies CSVNIEQTNTEAFF.

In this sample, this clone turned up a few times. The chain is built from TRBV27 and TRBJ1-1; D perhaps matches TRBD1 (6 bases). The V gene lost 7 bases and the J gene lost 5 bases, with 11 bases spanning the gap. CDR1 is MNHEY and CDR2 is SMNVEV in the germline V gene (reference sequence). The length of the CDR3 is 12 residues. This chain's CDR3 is CASKSRGTEAFF. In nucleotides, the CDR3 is TGTGCCAGCAAAAGCAGGGGTACTGAAGCTTTCTTT.

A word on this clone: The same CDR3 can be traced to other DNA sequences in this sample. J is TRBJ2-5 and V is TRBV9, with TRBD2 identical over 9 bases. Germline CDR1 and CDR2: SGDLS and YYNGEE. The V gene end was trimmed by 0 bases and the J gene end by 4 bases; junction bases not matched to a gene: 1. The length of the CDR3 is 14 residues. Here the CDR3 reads CASSVGAGGETQYF. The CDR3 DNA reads TGTGCCAGCAGCGTAGGAGCGGGAGGAGAGACCCAGTACTTC.

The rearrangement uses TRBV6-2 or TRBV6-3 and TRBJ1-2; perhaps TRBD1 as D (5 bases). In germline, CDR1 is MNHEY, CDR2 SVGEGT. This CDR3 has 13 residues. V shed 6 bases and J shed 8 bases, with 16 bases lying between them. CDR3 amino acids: CASSPQGVGGYTF. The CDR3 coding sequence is TGTGCCAGCAGCCCTCAGGGTGTAGGCGGCTACACCTTC.

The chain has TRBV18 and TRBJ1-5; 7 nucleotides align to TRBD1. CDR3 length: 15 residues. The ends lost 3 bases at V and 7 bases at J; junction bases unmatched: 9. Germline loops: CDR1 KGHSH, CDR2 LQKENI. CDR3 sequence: CASSPSGTERQPQHF. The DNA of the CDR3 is TGTGCCAGCTCACCGTCCGGGACAGAAAGACAGCCCCAGCATTTT.

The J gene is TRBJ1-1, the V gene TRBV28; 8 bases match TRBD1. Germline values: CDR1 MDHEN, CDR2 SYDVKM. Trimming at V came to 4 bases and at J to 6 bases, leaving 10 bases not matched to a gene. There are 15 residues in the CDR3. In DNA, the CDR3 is TGTGCCAGCAGTTCGGCCTTCGACAGGGGTTCTGAAGCTTTCTTT. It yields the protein CASSSAFDRGSEAFF. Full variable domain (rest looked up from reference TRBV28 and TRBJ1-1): DVKVTQSSRYLVKRTGEKVFLECVQDMDHENMFWYRQDPGLGLRLIYFSYDVKMKEKGDIPEGYSVSREKKERFSLILESASTNQTSMYLCASSSAFDRGSEAFFGQGTRLTVV.

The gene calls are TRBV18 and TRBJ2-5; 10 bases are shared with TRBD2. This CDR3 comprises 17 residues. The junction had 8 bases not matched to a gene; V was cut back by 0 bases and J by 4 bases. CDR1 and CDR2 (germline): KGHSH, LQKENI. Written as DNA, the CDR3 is TGTGCCAGCTCACCACCGGCGGCTAGCGGGAGAGGAGAGACCCAGTACTTC. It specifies CASSPPAASGRGETQYF.

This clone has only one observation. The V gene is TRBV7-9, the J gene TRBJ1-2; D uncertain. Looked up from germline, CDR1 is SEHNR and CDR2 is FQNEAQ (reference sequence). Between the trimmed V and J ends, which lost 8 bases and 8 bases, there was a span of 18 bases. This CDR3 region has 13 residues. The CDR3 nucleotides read TGTGCCAGCGCGCCCACCCCGCCGGGGGGCTACACCTTC. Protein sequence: CASAPTPPGGYTF. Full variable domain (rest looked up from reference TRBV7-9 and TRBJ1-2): DTGVSQNPRHKITKRGQNVTFRCDPISEHNRLYWYRQTLGQGPEFLTYFQNEAQLEKSRLLSDRFSAERPKGSFSTLEIQRTEQGDSAMYLCASAPTPPGGYTFGSGTRLTVV.

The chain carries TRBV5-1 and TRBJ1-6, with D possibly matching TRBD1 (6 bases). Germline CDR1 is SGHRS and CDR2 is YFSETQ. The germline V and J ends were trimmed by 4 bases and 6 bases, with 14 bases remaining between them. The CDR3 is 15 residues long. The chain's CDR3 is CASSRDKPSNSPLHF. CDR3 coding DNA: TGCGCCAGCAGCCGGGACAAGCCCTCTAATTCACCCCTCCACTTT. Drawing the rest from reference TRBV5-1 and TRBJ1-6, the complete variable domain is KAGVTQTPRYLIKTRGQQVTLSCSPISGHRSVSWYQQTPGQGLQFLFEYFSETQRNKGNFPGRFSGRQFSNSRSEMNVSTLELGDSALYLCASSRDKPSNSPLHFGNGTRLTVT.